The rows below give T cell receptor beta chains drawn from one sample of a study of T cell responses to AZD1222 COVID-19 vaccine. Profiled with immunoSEQ multiplex PCR; TCRdb holds only in-frame clones, not every one. The data show 120,000 or so clones, more than 70% seen once. The starting material was peripheral blood, obtained 28 days after the second AZD1222 dose. Receptor source: an adult who received the AZD1222 COVID-19 vaccine. Both conserved end residues are part of each CDR3. The D gene is left open where the match is weak. Size values are once, few and many counts, or a class for expanded clones, and some rows have none.

TRBV3-1/TRBV3-2	TRBD1	TRBJ2-7	.	CASSHQGEQGKEQYF	TGTGCCAGCAGCCACCAAGGGGAACAGGGGAAGGAGCAGTACTTC
TRBV29-1	.	TRBJ1-5	.	CSVVVFGGTNQPQHF	TGCAGCGTTGTTGTATTCGGGGGGACCAATCAGCCCCAGCATTTT
TRBV5-6	.	TRBJ2-3	.	CASSLAGDTDTQYF	TGTGCCAGCAGCTTGGCAGGAGACACAGATACGCAGTATTTT
TRBV7-2	.	TRBJ1-2	.	CASSLWGLKYGYTF	TGTGCCAGCAGCTTGTGGGGTTTAAAGTATGGCTACACCTTC
TRBV7-9	.	TRBJ2-3	.	CASSLAAPSTDTQYF	TGTGCCAGCAGCTTAGCTGCGCCTAGCACAGATACGCAGTATTTT
TRBV27	TRBD1	TRBJ1-6	.	CASRGPGGDNSPLHF	TGTGCCAGCAGGGGGCCAGGGGGAGATAATTCACCCCTCCACTTT
TRBV5-1	.	TRBJ1-1	once	CASSSDPVLNTEAFF	TGCGCCAGCAGCTCAGACCCGGTCCTGAACACTGAAGCTTTCTTT
TRBV2	TRBD1	TRBJ1-2	.	CASRGTGGTYYGYTF	TGTGCCAGCAGGGGGACAGGGGGCACCTACTATGGCTACACCTTC
TRBV3-1/TRBV3-2	TRBD1	TRBJ1-1	.	CASSQAIYRGTEAFF	TGTGCCAGCAGCCAAGCCATATACAGGGGCACTGAAGCTTTCTTT
TRBV27	.	TRBJ1-2	.	CASSLTVRGTNYGYTF	TGTGCCAGCAGTTTAACCGTAAGGGGCACTAACTATGGCTACACCTTC
TRBV19	TRBD2	TRBJ2-1	.	CASSSIGLAGDNEQFF	TGTGCCAGTAGTAGTATAGGACTAGCGGGGGACAATGAGCAGTTCTTC
TRBV6-6	.	TRBJ1-2	.	CASTPPGSYYGYTF	TGTGCCAGCACCCCGCCGGGTTCGTACTATGGCTACACCTTC
TRBV27	.	TRBJ1-1	.	CASRGESWTSAFF	TGTGCCAGCAGAGGGGAGTCCTGGACTTCAGCTTTCTTT
TRBV14	.	TRBJ2-3	.	CASRAGLDWTDTQYF	TGTGCCAGCAGGGCCGGGTTGGACTGGACTGATACGCAGTATTTT
TRBV30	.	TRBJ1-2	once	CAWSNVNYGYTF	TGTGCCTGGAGTAATGTTAACTATGGCTACACCTTC
TRBV4-3	.	TRBJ1-2	.	CASTPGTGTDYGYTF	TGCGCCAGTACCCCGGGTACCGGGACGGACTATGGCTACACCTTC
TRBV5-4	TRBD1	TRBJ2-3	.	CASSPGDRGYRPQYF	TGTGCCAGCAGCCCCGGGGACAGGGGTTATCGTCCGCAGTATTTT
TRBV18	.	TRBJ1-5	.	CASSPFATASLQPQHF	TGTGCCAGCTCACCTTTCGCGACAGCTAGCCTTCAGCCCCAGCATTTT
TRBV3-1/TRBV3-2	.	TRBJ2-1	.	CASSQGGGPSHNEQFF	TGTGCCAGCAGCCAAGGGGGCGGCCCCTCCCACAATGAGCAGTTCTTC
TRBV7-8	TRBD1	TRBJ2-7	.	CASSPGQPYEQYF	TGTGCCAGCAGCCCGGGACAGCCCTACGAGCAGTACTTC
TRBV21-1	.	TRBJ1-2	.	CASRQGGYTF	TGTGCCAGCAGACAGGGGGGCTACACCTTC
TRBV28	TRBD2	TRBJ2-1	.	CASRPGLLTHEQFF	TGTGCCAGCAGGCCGGGACTACTCACCCATGAGCAGTTCTTC
TRBV3-1/TRBV3-2	TRBD2	TRBJ2-7	.	CASSRSGNEQYF	TGTGCCAGCAGCCGTAGCGGGAATGAGCAGTACTTC
TRBV9	.	TRBJ2-1	.	CASSVEGGLYNEQFF	TGTGCCAGCAGCGTAGAGGGTGGGCTTTACAATGAGCAGTTCTTC
TRBV18	.	TRBJ2-7	.	CASSPVASETYEQYF	TGTGCCAGCTCACCGGTGGCTAGCGAGACCTACGAGCAGTACTTC
TRBV5-1	.	TRBJ2-7	.	CASSLQDTNEQYF	TGCGCCAGCAGCTTGCAGGACACCAACGAGCAGTACTTC
TRBV7-9	TRBD1	TRBJ2-7	.	CASSPKGASYEQYF	TGTGCCAGCAGCCCCAAGGGGGCCTCCTACGAGCAGTACTTC
TRBV12-5	TRBD2	TRBJ2-3	.	CASGLVGRGTQYF	TGTGCTAGTGGTTTGGTCGGGAGGGGGACGCAGTATTTT
TRBV10-1	.	TRBJ1-2	.	CASKPGSLNYGYTF	TGCGCCAGCAAACCAGGGAGTCTGAACTATGGCTACACCTTC
TRBV25-1	.	TRBJ1-4	.	CASSLWRGNEKLFF	TGTGCCAGCAGTTTATGGCGGGGAAATGAAAAACTGTTTTTT
TRBV6-2/TRBV6-3	.	TRBJ1-3	.	CASSYSGASGNTIYF	TGTGCCAGCAGTTACTCCGGGGCGTCTGGAAACACCATATATTTT
TRBV7-8	TRBD2	TRBJ2-3	.	CASSRAGGPSVRADTQYF	TGTGCCAGCAGCCGGGCGGGGGGGCCTTCGGTGAGGGCAGATACGCAGTATTTT
TRBV18	.	TRBJ1-6	.	CASSPTGMDNSPLHF	TGTGCCAGCTCACCCACAGGGATGGATAATTCACCCCTCCACTTT
TRBV6-2/TRBV6-3	TRBD1	TRBJ2-7	few	CASSYETGGYEQYF	TGTGCCAGCAGTTACGAGACAGGGGGGTACGAGCAGTACTTC
TRBV5-4	TRBD1	TRBJ1-6	.	CASSSLTGGKNSPLHF	TGTGCCAGCAGCTCCCTGACAGGGGGCAAAAATTCACCCCTCCACTTT
TRBV20-1	.	TRBJ1-6	few	CSASYRWGRGTPLHF	TGCAGTGCTAGTTACCGGTGGGGACGCGGTACACCCCTCCACTTT
TRBV7-8	.	TRBJ2-5	.	CASSSTSRQETQYF	TGTGCCAGCAGCTCTACTAGCAGGCAAGAGACCCAGTACTTC
TRBV7-2	.	TRBJ2-3	.	CASVLVVQDTQYF	TGTGCCAGCGTGCTAGTGGTTCAAGATACGCAGTATTTT
TRBV5-5	TRBD1	TRBJ1-2	few	CASSLVGTGVNYGYTF	TGTGCCAGCAGCTTGGTCGGGACAGGGGTTAACTATGGCTACACCTTC
TRBV30	.	TRBJ2-1	.	CAWKDQGYNEQFF	TGTGCCTGGAAAGATCAGGGATACAATGAGCAGTTCTTC
TRBV4-3	.	TRBJ2-3	.	CASSQWPGGTDTQYF	TGCGCCAGCAGCCAATGGCCGGGGGGCACAGATACGCAGTATTTT
TRBV5-1	.	TRBJ2-7	.	CASSSVDPRSYEQYF	TGCGCCAGCAGCTCCGTGGACCCTCGCTCCTACGAGCAGTACTTC
TRBV5-4	TRBD2	TRBJ2-7	.	CASSLGLGSGGSYEQYF	TGTGCCAGCAGCTTGGGATTAGGTAGCGGGGGGTCCTACGAGCAGTACTTC
TRBV5-6	.	TRBJ1-2	.	CASSLDRNNYGYTF	TGTGCCAGCAGCCTGGACCGGAACAACTATGGCTACACCTTC
TRBV30	.	TRBJ1-3	.	CAWGRDNGISPIYF	TGTGCCTGGGGCCGGGACAACGGTATTTCCCCCATATATTTT
TRBV23-1	.	TRBJ1-1	.	CASRPTWGGAFF	TGCGCCAGTAGGCCGACCTGGGGGGGAGCTTTCTTT
TRBV28	.	TRBJ2-7	.	CASSRGSLGTYEQYF	TGTGCCAGCAGCCGAGGCTCTCTGGGGACCTACGAGCAGTACTTC
TRBV12-3/TRBV12-4	.	TRBJ1-2	.	CASSLVGEGGYTF	TGTGCCAGCAGTTTAGTCGGGGAGGGTGGCTACACCTTC
TRBV24-1	TRBD1	TRBJ1-5	.	CATSDVPVAGGRSQPQHF	TGTGCCACCAGTGATGTCCCCGTGGCAGGGGGCAGGAGTCAGCCCCAGCATTTT
TRBV19	.	TRBJ1-3	.	CASSIGGVVGNTIYF	TGTGCCAGTAGTATAGGTGGGGTAGTTGGAAACACCATATATTTT
TRBV27	.	TRBJ1-1	once	CASSSLGTEAFF	TGTGCCAGCAGTTCCCTGGGTACTGAAGCTTTCTTT
TRBV5-1	TRBD1	TRBJ1-4	.	CASSPTGGWDEKLFF	TGCGCCAGCAGCCCTACAGGGGGCTGGGATGAAAAACTGTTTTTT
TRBV4-1	.	TRBJ1-1	few	CASSLLLVRSHTEAFF	TGCGCCAGCAGCCTATTACTAGTCAGGTCACACACTGAAGCTTTCTTT
TRBV28	.	TRBJ1-3	.	CASRKTGRSGNTIYF	TGTGCCAGCAGAAAGACAGGACGCTCTGGAAACACCATATATTTT
TRBV9	.	TRBJ1-1	.	CASSGRQNTEAFF	TGTGCCAGCAGCGGCCGACAGAACACTGAAGCTTTCTTT